The next 9 T cell receptor beta chains were all read from a single sample in a study. TCRdb recomputed calls from the RT-PCR reads with MiXCR, one row per CDR3 protein. This repertoire shows around 700,000 distinct CDR3 sequences, 12% to 15% found once; its top ten account for 3.6%. Source material: memory CD4+ T cells from blood. These receptors came from a female donor in good health, serving as a healthy control.

This clonotype was seen a handful of times. This chain links TRBV5-1 with TRBJ1-2; 7 bases are a match to TRBD1. The CDR3 is 14 amino acids. Looked up from germline, CDR1 is SGHRS and CDR2 is YFSETQ. V was clipped by 0 bases and J by 5 bases; unmatched bases: 4. The CDR3 sequence is CASSLGDSKYGYTF. CDR3 DNA: TGCGCCAGCAGCTTGGGGGACAGCAAATATGGCTACACCTTC.

The table lists this clonotype with many counts. The CDR3 DNA sequence: TGTGCCAGCAGCCCCCCCCTGGACAGGAATAACTATGGCTACACCTTC. Protein sequence: CASSPPLDRNNYGYTF. This rearrangement joins TRBV6-2 or TRBV6-3 to TRBJ1-2, with 7 bases fitting TRBD1. The CDR3 consists of 16 residues. Losses at the gene ends were 6 bases for V and 1 base for J; bases not matched to a gene: 11. CDR1 is MNHEY and CDR2 is SVGEGT in the germline V gene.

This clonotype has ten or more counts. The rearrangement uses TRBV5-1 and TRBJ2-3; 9 nucleotides agree with TRBD2. In germline, CDR1 is SGHRS, CDR2 YFSETQ. The CDR3 extends over 15 amino acids. Trimming removed 3 bases from V and 4 bases from J; junction bases left unmatched: 6. CDR3 bases: TGCGCCAGCAGCTACGCGGGAGGGGGTGCAGATACGCAGTATTTT. Residues: CASSYAGGGADTQYF.

The rearrangement joins TRBV27 to TRBJ1-5; D unresolved. Trimming took 6 bases from V and 2 from J, leaving 14 bases between them. The CDR3 runs 15 residues. CDR1 and CDR2 (germline): MNHEY, SMNVEV (reference sequence). CDR3 sequence reads: CASSRRREGNQPQHF. The CDR3 DNA reads as TGTGCCAGCAGCCGAAGAAGGGAGGGCAATCAGCCCCAGCATTTT.

This clonotype was counted ten times or more. The chain recombines TRBV12-3 or TRBV12-4 with TRBJ2-1; the match to TRBD2 covers 16 bases. V dropped 6 bases and J dropped 0; count of bases not matched to a gene: 5. The CDR3 consists of 18 residues. CDR3 nucleotides: TGTGCCAGCAGCTCAGGGACTAGCGGGGGGGTCTCCTACAATGAGCAGTTCTTC. This codes for CASSSGTSGGVSYNEQFF.

This clonotype was observed a handful of times. The chain's CDR3 is CASRLDRVAFF. The CDR3 nucleotides read TGTGCCAGCAGGCTCGACCGGGTAGCTTTCTTT. V is TRBV28 and J is TRBJ1-1; no reliable D call. The germline V and J ends were trimmed by 6 bases and 10 bases, with 12 bases remaining between them. Germline assignment: CDR1 MDHEN and CDR2 SYDVKM. The CDR3 is 11 amino acids. The full variable domain, rest sourced from reference TRBV28 and TRBJ1-1, is DVKVTQSSRYLVKRTGEKVFLECVQDMDHENMFWYRQDPGLGLRLIYFSYDVKMKEKGDIPEGYSVSREKKERFSLILESASTNQTSMYLCASRLDRVAFFGQGTRLTVV.

The sample holds a few counts of this clonotype. The J gene is TRBJ2-1, the V gene TRBV7-2; D could derive from TRBD1 or TRBD2 (5 bases each). This CDR3 region has 15 residues. CDR1 and CDR2 from the germline V gene are SGHTA and FQGNSA. V lost 4 bases and J 6 bases, leaving 16 bases between the germline ends. This chain's CDR3 is CASSSSLMGVNEQFF. The CDR3 region has the DNA TGTGCCAGCAGCTCCTCTCTGATGGGGGTCAATGAGCAGTTCTTC.

In its sample, this clonotype was seen many times. The rearrangement joins TRBV27 to TRBJ1-5; D remains ambiguous. Germline CDR1 is MNHEY and CDR2 is SMNVEV (reference sequence). V was shortened by 1 base and J by 0 bases, with 13 bases between the two germline ends. The CDR3 is 17 residues long. The CDR3 bases are TGTGCCAGCAGTTTATTCCAGAACGAGTATAGCAATCAGCCCCAGCATTTT. Protein: CASSLFQNEYSNQPQHF.

In this sample, this clonotype turned up a few times. The J gene is TRBJ1-5, the V gene TRBV27, with a weak D call TRBD1 (6 bases). V was cut by 3 bases and J by 4 bases, with 16 bases left in between. Looked up from germline, CDR1 is MNHEY and CDR2 is SMNVEV (reference sequence). The CDR3 is 16 residues long. The CDR3 loop reads CASSFSGARRNQPQHF. DNA of the CDR3: TGTGCCAGCAGTTTTTCAGGGGCGCGAAGGAATCAGCCCCAGCATTTT.